The sequence of this TCR beta chain was determined in a study of PD-L1 blockade in urothelial cancer. Study background: Atezolizumab, begun by patients around 2014, was given at 1,200 mg intravenously every 3 weeks. Male patients with bladder-origin urothelial cancer numbered about 85% of the roughly 29. Analysis of the blood was performed 3 weeks (second dose) and 6 weeks after treatment start.

The protocol was immunoSEQ multiplex PCR, while the TCRdb copy is restricted to in-frame clones and leaves out a portion. This sample has about 76,000 clones; around 90% occur once, and the top ten carry approximately 5%. The V end was cut by 8 bases, the J end by 2 bases, with 16 bases between. CDR3 length equals 14 residues. CDR1 is ENHRY and CDR2 is SYGVKD in the germline V gene. Time point here: pretreatment peripheral blood. Locally advanced or metastatic urothelial carcinoma affected the patients. V gene TRBV10-3 combines with J gene TRBJ2-7; D possibly corresponds to TRBD2 (5 bases). The source material was PBMCs, sampled around atezolizumab (anti-PD-L1) treatment. The sequence was collected from a man in his 70s with urothelial cancer. DNA for the CDR3: TGTGCCATCCTTGACCCGTCGGGAACCTACGAGCAGTACTTC. Residues: CAILDPSGTYEQYF.